The TCR beta chain under discussion was sequenced for a study of Ad26.COV2.S vaccination and SARS-CoV-2 variants. Generated by immunoSEQ multiplex PCR, the TCRdb table keeps only in-frame clones and is missing some. The data contain 440,000 or so clones, 90% of them singletons. Per the germline V gene, CDR1 is LGHDT and CDR2 is YNNKEL (reference sequence). CDR3 length: 15 residues. V shed 6 bases and J shed 3 bases, with 18 bases lying between them. The treatment is: about 20 received Ad26.COV2.S at low or high dose, single or two shots; 5 received placebo; per-sample allocation not given. It was on day 63 after the first vaccine or placebo injection that samples were taken. This clone was recorded only once. What it recognizes is unknown. Findings and limits, study-wide: For non-spike TCRs, breadth in vaccine recipients resembled that in placebo recipients. Once vaccination had occurred, spike-specific CD8+ and CD4+ T cell responses reportedly showed substantial breadth. Vaccinated individuals (as opposed to placebo recipients) had higher spike-specific TCR breadth. Total T cell responses may have been underestimated by the TCR breadth and depth analyses.

This chain links TRBV3-1 (or the pseudogene TRBV3-2) with TRBJ2-7, with D possibly being TRBD1 or TRBD2 (6 bases each). The material sequenced was peripheral blood, taken in a trial of Ad26.COV2.S vaccine versus placebo. The receptor comes from a person between 18 and 65 years old who received the Ad26.COV2.S COVID-19 vaccine or a placebo. In nucleotides, the CDR3 is TGTGCCAGCAGACCAACCAGGGGAGGAGACTACGAGCAGTACTTC. It is translated as CASRPTRGGDYEQYF.